The sample holds one count of the clone carrying this TCR beta chain. The antigen is unknown. This sample is drawn from a study of Tregs in tolerant kidney transplant recipients. Study details: The nonmyeloablative bone marrow transplants came from related graft donors, with transient mixed chimerism.

Findings of the study overall: Some patients' samples used different primers over time, so nucleotide sequences weren't comparable. Biological reproducibility was not directly addressed, but technical replication error appeared minimal.

The CDR3 runs 15 residues. Germline-derived CDR1 and CDR2 are LGHNA and YSLEER. V lost 0 bases and J lost 6; bases outside the gene matches: 5. Method: immunoSEQ multiplex PCR; TCRdb's copy keeps in-frame clones and lacks some. This table holds roughly 99,000 clones, roughly 93% found once. This sequence originates from a human donor who received a combined kidney and bone marrow transplant. The genes are TRBV4-3 and TRBJ1-5, with 7 bases lining up with TRBD1. The material was CD4+ T cells from blood, obtained before the transplant. CDR3 in amino acids: CASSQDDRAGQPQHF. Written as DNA, the CDR3 is TGCGCCAGCAGCCAAGACGACAGGGCCGGTCAGCCCCAGCATTTT.